The present TCR beta chain was sequenced within a study of graft-versus-host responses after intestinal transplantation. Overall study: Each recipient received anti-thymocyte globulin induction, then tacrolimus and steroids for approximately 3 years. Study results and caveats: Early post-transplant HvG declines showed an association with peak circulating GvH clone levels. Patients who carried graft-donor T cell macrochimerism also had high graft-versus-host to host-versus-graft clonal ratios in their allografts. Recipient marrow harbored GvH clones, some of which surfaced first in ileum or blood.

Worth noting for this clone: Antigen unknown.

V was cut by 3 bases and J by 8 bases, with 13 bases left in between. From germline, CDR1 is MDHEN and CDR2 SYDVKM. The CDR3 length is 14 residues. The authors processed graft tissue to release intraepithelial and lamina propria lymphocytes. Assay: immunoSEQ multiplex PCR; the TCRdb copy retains only in-frame clones and omits some. The table records roughly 17,000 clones, roughly 80% of them present only once. The sequenced sample was ileum tissue, obtained 17 days after transplant. This TCR was recovered from a human patient who received an intestinal transplant, so some T cells may come from the graft donor. The chain is built from TRBV28 and TRBJ1-4; D might be TRBD1 (6 bases). The CDR3 DNA reads as TGTGCCAGCAGTTTTACAGGGCCGGGGGAAAAACTGTTTTTT. Protein product: CASSFTGPGEKLFF.